Listed below are T cell receptor beta chains from one sample, sequenced in a study of CD8 T cells in ankylosing spondylitis. MiXCR, run by TCRdb on the 5' RACE reads, gives a single entry per CDR3 protein. The sample has hundreds of thousands of distinct CDR3 sequences, roughly 8% seen once. The sample was blood, either unsorted or a sorted T cell fraction (not recorded which). These receptors came from a female donor with ankylosing spondylitis or in good health (not recorded which). Each CDR3 is given with its conserved first and last residue. A D gene is named only where the DNA matches it firmly. Clone size is shown for a subset of rows, as once, few, many or a class of expanded clone.

d_call j_call v_call clone_size cdr3_nt cdr3_aa
. TRBJ1-6 TRBV20-1 many TGCAGTGCTAGCGGGACATCTAGCTCCTATAATTCACCCCTCCACTTT CSASGTSSSYNSPLHF
. TRBJ1-1 TRBV30 many TGTGCCTGGAGTCGGGCCACCCGGGCAAACACTGAAGCTTTCTTT CAWSRATRANTEAFF
TRBD2 TRBJ2-3 TRBV29-1 many TGCAGCGGGAGGACTAGCGGTAGCACAGATACGCAGTATTTT CSGRTSGSTDTQYF
. TRBJ2-1 TRBV20-1 . TGCAGTACTAGAGATCCGTCCCCTGGGCGTGAGCAGTTCTTC CSTRDPSPGREQFF
TRBD2 TRBJ2-4 TRBV4-3 . TGCGCCAGCAGCCTTCTCGGGACTAGCGGGACGAGCCCTTACTTC CASSLLGTSGTSPYF
. TRBJ2-7 TRBV28 many TGTGCCAGCAGTCCCTCGAGACGTCGGATCTACGAGCAGTACTTC CASSPSRRRIYEQYF
. TRBJ1-6 TRBV3-2 many TGTGCCAGCACCAAGGGTCCATCGGATTCACCCCTCCACTTT CASTKGPSDSPLHF
. TRBJ2-5 TRBV11-2 many TGTGCTACCTCCCGCGCAGGGGTGGGGGAAGAGACCCAGTACTTC CATSRAGVGEETQYF
. TRBJ1-2 TRBV12-3/TRBV12-4 many TGTGCCAGCAGTACGGAGGGAATTCCTGATGGCTACACCTTC CASSTEGIPDGYTF
. TRBJ1-3 TRBV10-3 many TGTGCCATCGGCCAGACCTCTGGAAACACCATATATTTT CAIGQTSGNTIYF
. TRBJ2-2 TRBV6-1 many TGTGCCAGCAACGCCGGGACACCGAACACCGGGGAGCTGTTTTTT CASNAGTPNTGELFF
. TRBJ2-6 TRBV6-5 many TGTGCCAGCAGTTACTTACGGGTCTACGGGGCCAACGTCCTGACTTTC CASSYLRVYGANVLTF
TRBD1 TRBJ1-2 TRBV5-1 many TGCGCCAGCAGCTCTCGACAGGGGACTAACTATGGCTACACCTTC CASSSRQGTNYGYTF
. TRBJ2-1 TRBV7-7 many TGTGCCAGCAGCTCTGACAGGTACAATGAGCAGTTCTTC CASSSDRYNEQFF
. TRBJ2-1 TRBV28 many TGTGCCAGCAGTTCCCCTGGGGGCGTGACGTCTTTCCCATACAATGAGCAGTTCTTC CASSSPGGVTSFPYNEQFF
. TRBJ1-1 TRBV12-3/TRBV12-4 . TGTGCCAGCGGGAATCGGGACACTGAAGCTTTCTTT CASGNRDTEAFF
. TRBJ1-2 TRBV6-5 many TGTGCCAGCAGTTACTTCAGGGAGTATGGCTACACCTTC CASSYFREYGYTF
. TRBJ2-5 TRBV12-3/TRBV12-4 . TGTGCCAGCAGCCTGGATGCGTTGTTGATCCAGTACTTC CASSLDALLIQYF
TRBD2 TRBJ2-7 TRBV4-3 many TGCGCCAGCAGCCAAGATACGACGGGAGGTTACGAGCAGTACTTC CASSQDTTGGYEQYF
. TRBJ2-1 TRBV2 . TGTGCCAGCAGGAGGGTGGGACTCTCAAGCTCCTACAATGAGCAGTTCTTC CASRRVGLSSSYNEQFF
. TRBJ2-2 TRBV2 few TGTGCCAGCGCCTCGACATGGGACACCGGGGAGCTGTTTTTT CASASTWDTGELFF
. TRBJ2-3 TRBV6-5 many TGTGCCAGCAGTTACCCAACTCGGGCGGATACGCAGTATTTT CASSYPTRADTQYF
. TRBJ2-2 TRBV12-3/TRBV12-4 many TGTGCCAGCAGGACCTGGGGAGCCGGGGAGCTGTTTTTT CASRTWGAGELFF
. TRBJ2-7 TRBV7-8 many TGTGCCTCCCGAGAGCTCTACGAGCAGTACTTC CASRELYEQYF
. TRBJ2-7 TRBV12-3/TRBV12-4 many TGTGCCAGCAGTCAAGACGGGTACTACGAGCAGTACTTC CASSQDGYYEQYF
. TRBJ2-4 TRBV15 many TGTGCTTCAGGGGATCAAGCCAAAAACATTCAGTACTTC CASGDQAKNIQYF
. TRBJ2-2 TRBV5-6 few TGTGCCAGCAGCTTACTCCCCGTGGGAGTCGCGAACACCGGGGAGCTGTTTTTT CASSLLPVGVANTGELFF
. TRBJ2-1 TRBV15 many TGTGCCACCAGCAGCCTCGGGGCGAGACTCTATGAGCAGTTCTTC CATSSLGARLYEQFF